This note documents a single T cell receptor (beta chain) sequence. Its antigen is still unknown. Samples came from axillary lymph nodes draining the breast cancer. TCRdb recomputed calls from the multiplex PCR reads with MiXCR, one row per CDR3 protein. Among 150,000 to 200,000 distinct CDR3 sequences listed, around a third were seen once. V lost 0 bases and J lost 6, with 6 bases in between. This CDR3 spans 11 amino acids. Germline values: CDR1 DFQATT, CDR2 SNEGSKA (reference sequence). The data are from a study of breast tumors, draining lymph nodes, adjacent tissues. General study findings and limits: Data only fit, rather than demonstrated, lymph node origin of most tumor T cells. Tumors had less TCR diversity than lymph nodes, more than nontumor tissue. Data fit most tumor T cells coming from lymph node, expanding in tumor.

The chain employs TRBV20-1 and TRBJ2-7; no reliable D call. This receptor was obtained from a female donor with breast cancer. Some clones in this sample may be carry-over from other donors' samples. Material for sequencing was axillary lymph node tissue. Written as DNA, the CDR3 is TGCAGTGCTAGAGATCATCCCGAGCAGTACTTC. Protein product: CSARDHPEQYF.